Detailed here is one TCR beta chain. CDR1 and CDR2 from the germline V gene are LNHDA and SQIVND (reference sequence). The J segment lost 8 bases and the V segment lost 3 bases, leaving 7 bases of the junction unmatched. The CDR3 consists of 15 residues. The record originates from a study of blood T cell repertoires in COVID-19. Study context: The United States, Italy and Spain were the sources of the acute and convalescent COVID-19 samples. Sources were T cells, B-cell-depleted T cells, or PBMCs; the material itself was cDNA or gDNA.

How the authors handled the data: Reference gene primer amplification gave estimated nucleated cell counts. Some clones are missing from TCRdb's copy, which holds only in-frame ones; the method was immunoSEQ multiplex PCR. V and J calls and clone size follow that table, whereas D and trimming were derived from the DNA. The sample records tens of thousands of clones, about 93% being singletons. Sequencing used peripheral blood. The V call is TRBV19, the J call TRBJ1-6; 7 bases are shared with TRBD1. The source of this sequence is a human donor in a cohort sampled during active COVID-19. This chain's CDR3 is CASSIRQGRDSPLHF. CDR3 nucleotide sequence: TGTGCCAGTAGTATCCGACAGGGAAGAGATTCACCCCTCCACTTT.